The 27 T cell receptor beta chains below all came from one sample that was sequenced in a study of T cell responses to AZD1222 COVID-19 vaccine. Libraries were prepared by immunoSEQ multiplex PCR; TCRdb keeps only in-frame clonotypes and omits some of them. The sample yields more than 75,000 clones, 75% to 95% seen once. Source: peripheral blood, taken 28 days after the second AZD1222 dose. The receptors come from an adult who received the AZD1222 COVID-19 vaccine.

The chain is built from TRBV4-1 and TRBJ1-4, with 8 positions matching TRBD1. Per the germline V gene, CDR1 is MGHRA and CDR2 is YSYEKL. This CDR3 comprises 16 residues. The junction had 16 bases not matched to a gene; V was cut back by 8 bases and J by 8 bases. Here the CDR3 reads CASAPSRGRGQEKLFF. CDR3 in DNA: TGCGCCAGCGCCCCAAGCCGGGGCAGGGGGCAGGAAAAACTGTTTTTT.

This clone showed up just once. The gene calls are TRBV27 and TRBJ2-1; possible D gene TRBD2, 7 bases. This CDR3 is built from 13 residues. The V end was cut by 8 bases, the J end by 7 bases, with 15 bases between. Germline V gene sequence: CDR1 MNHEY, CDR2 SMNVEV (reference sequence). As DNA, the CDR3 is TGTGCCAGCCGCCCCGCGGGGGCGAATGAGCAGTTCTTC. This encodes CASRPAGANEQFF.

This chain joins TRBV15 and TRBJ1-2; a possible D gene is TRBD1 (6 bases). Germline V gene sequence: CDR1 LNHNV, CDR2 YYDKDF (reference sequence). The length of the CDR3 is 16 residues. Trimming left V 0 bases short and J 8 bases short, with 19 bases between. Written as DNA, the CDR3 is TGTGCCACCAGCAGAGATCGTAGGGGGATGATAGACGGCTACACCTTC. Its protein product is CATSRDRRGMIDGYTF.

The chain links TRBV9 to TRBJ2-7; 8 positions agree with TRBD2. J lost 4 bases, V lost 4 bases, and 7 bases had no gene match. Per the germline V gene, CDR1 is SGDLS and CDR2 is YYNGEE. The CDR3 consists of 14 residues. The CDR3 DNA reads TGTGCCAGCAGCCCGGGCGGGGGGCGTTACGAGCAGTACTTC. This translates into CASSPGGGRYEQYF.

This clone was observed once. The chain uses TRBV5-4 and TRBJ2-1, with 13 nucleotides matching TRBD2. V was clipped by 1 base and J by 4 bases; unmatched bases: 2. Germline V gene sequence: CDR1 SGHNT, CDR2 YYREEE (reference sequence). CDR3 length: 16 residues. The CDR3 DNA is TGTGCCAGCAGCTTGCCGACTAGCGGGGGGTACAATGAGCAGTTCTTC. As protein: CASSLPTSGGYNEQFF.

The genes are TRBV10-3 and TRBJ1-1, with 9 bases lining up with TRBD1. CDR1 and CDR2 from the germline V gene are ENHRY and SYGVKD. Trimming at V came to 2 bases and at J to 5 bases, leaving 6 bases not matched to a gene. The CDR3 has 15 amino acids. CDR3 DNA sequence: TGTGCCATCAGTGAGAGGGGACAGGGAGGTACTGAAGCTTTCTTT. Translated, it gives CAISERGQGGTEAFF.

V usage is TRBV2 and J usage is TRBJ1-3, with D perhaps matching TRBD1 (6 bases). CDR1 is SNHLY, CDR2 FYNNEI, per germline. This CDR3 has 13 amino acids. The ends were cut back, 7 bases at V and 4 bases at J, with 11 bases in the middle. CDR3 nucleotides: TGTGCCAGCACTCCAGGGGTCGGAAACACCATATATTTT. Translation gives CASTPGVGNTIYF.

The CDR3: CASSRDITGELFF. The CDR3 DNA reads TGTGCCAGTAGTCGGGACATCACCGGGGAGCTGTTTTTT. The chain links TRBV19 to TRBJ2-2; maybe TRBD1 (6 bases). CDR1 and CDR2 from the germline V gene are LNHDA and SQIVND (reference sequence). Trimming shortened V by 5 bases and J by 4 bases, and 8 bases separated the two germline ends. This CDR3 is 13 amino acids long.

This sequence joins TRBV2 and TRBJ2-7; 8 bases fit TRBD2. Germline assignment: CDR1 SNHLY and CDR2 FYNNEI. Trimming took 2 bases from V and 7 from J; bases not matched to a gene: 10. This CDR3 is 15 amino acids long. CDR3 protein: CASSERAGGPGEQYF. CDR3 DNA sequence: TGTGCCAGCAGTGAACGGGCGGGGGGACCGGGGGAGCAGTACTTC.

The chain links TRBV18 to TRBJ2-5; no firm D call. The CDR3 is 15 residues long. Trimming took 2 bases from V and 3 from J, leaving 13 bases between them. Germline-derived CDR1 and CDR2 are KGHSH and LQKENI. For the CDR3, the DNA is TGTGCCAGCTCACCATTCGTAGGATTTGAAGAGACCCAGTACTTC. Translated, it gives CASSPFVGFEETQYF.

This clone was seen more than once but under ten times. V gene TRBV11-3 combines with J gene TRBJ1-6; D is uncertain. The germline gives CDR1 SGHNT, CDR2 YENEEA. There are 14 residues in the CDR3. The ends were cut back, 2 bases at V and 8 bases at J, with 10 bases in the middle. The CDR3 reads CASSLKGPHSPLHF. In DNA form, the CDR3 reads TGTGCCAGCAGCTTAAAAGGGCCGCATTCACCCCTCCACTTT.

The CDR3 is CASSLDLVTDTQYF. The CDR3 DNA follows: TGTGCCAGCAGCTTAGATCTGGTCACAGATACGCAGTATTTT. The gene calls are TRBV11-2 and TRBJ2-3; D not resolved. Germline V gene data show CDR1 as SGHAT and CDR2 as FQNNGV. CDR3 size: 14 residues. Between the trimmed V and J ends, which lost 0 bases and 2 bases, there was a span of 6 bases.

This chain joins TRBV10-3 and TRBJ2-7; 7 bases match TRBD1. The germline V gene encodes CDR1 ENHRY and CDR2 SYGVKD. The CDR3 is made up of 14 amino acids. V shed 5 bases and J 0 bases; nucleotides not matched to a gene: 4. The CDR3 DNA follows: TGTGCCATCAGTCCCACAGGGGTCTCCTACGAGCAGTACTTC. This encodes CAISPTGVSYEQYF.

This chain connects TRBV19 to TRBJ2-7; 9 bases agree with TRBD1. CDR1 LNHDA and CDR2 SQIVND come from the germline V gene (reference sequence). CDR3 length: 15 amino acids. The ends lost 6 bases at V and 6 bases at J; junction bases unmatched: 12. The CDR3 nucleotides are TGTGCCAGTAGCCCGTTGGACAGGGGTGGATCCGAGCAGTACTTC. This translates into CASSPLDRGGSEQYF. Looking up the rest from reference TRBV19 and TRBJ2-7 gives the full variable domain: DGGITQSPKYLFRKEGQNVTLSCEQNLNHDAMYWYRQDPGQGLRLIYYSQIVNDFQKGDIAEGYSVSREKKESFPLTVTSAQKNPTAFYLCASSPLDRGGSEQYFGPGTRLTVT.

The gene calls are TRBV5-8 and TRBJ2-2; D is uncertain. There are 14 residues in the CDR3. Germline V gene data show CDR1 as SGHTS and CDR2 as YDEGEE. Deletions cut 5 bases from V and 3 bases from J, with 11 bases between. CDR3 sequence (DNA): TGTGCCAGCAGTCGACGGGTGGACACCGGGGAGCTGTTTTTT. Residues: CASSRRVDTGELFF.

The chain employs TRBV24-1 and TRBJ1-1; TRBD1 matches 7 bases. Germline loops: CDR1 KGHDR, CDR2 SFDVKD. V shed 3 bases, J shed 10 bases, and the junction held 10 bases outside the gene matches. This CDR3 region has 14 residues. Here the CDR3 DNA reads TGTGCCACCAGTGATACCGGAGACAGGGTTGGAGCTTTCTTT. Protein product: CATSDTGDRVGAFF.

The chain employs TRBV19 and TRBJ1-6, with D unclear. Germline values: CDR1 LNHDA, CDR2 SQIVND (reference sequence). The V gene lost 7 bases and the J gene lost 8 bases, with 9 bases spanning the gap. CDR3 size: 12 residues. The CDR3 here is CASNRGDSPLHF. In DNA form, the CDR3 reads TGTGCCAGTAATCGAGGTGATTCACCCCTCCACTTT.

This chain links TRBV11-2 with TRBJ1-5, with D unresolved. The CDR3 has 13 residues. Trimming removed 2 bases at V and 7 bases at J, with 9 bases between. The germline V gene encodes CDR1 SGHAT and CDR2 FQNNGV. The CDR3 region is CASSLSLGQPQHF. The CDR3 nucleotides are TGTGCCAGCAGCTTATCTCTGGGGCAGCCCCAGCATTTT.

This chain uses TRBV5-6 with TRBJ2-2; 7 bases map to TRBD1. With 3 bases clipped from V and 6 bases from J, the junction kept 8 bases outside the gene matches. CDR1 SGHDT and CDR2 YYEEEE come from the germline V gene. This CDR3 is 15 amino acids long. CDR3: CASSWDSRASGELFF. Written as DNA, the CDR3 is TGTGCCAGCAGCTGGGACAGTCGCGCGTCCGGGGAGCTGTTTTTT.

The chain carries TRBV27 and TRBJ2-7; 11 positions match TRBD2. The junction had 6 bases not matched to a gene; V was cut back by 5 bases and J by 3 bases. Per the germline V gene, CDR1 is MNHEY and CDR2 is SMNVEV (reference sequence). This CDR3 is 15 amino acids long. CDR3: CASSTPGLAVYEQYF. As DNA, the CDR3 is TGTGCCAGCAGTACCCCGGGACTAGCGGTCTACGAGCAGTACTTC.

The CDR3 is CSSDRLLSSYNSPLHF. In nucleotides, the CDR3 is TGCAGCTCCGACAGGCTTCTGAGCTCCTATAATTCACCCCTCCACTTT. The chain couples TRBV29-1 to TRBJ1-6; D perhaps matches TRBD1 (6 bases). From germline, CDR1 is SQVTM and CDR2 ANQGSEA. The CDR3 runs to 16 residues. V was cut by 8 bases and J by 0 bases, with 17 bases left in between. The whole variable domain, filled in from reference TRBV29-1 and TRBJ1-6, reads SAVISQKPSRDICQRGTSLTIQCQVDSQVTMMFWYRQQPGQSLTLIATANQGSEATYESGFVIDKFPISRPNLTFSTLTVSNMSPEDSSIYLCSSDRLLSSYNSPLHFGNGTRLTVT.

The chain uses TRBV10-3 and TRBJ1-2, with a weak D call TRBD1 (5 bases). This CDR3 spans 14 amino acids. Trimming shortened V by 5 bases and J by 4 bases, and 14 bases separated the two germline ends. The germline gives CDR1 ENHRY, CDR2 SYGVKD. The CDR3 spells CAISTPREGYGYTF. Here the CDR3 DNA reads TGTGCCATCAGTACCCCCAGGGAGGGCTATGGCTACACCTTC.

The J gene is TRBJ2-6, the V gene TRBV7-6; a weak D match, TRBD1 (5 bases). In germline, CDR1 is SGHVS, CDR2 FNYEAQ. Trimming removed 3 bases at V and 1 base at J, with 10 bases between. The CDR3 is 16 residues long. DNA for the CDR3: TGTGCCAGCAGCTTCCTGGCAGGGTCTGGGGCCAACGTCCTGACTTTC. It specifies CASSFLAGSGANVLTF.

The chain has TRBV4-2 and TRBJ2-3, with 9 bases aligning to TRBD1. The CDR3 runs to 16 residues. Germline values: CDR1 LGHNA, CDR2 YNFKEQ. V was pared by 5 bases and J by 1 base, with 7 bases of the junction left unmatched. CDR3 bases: TGTGCCAGCAGCGCTGGGACAGGGATGGGCACAGATACGCAGTATTTT. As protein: CASSAGTGMGTDTQYF.

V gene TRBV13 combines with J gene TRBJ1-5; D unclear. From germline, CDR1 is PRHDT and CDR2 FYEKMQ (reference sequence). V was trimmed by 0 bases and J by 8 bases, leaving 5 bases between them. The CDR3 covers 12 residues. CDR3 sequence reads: CASSLGPEPQHF. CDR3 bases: TGTGCCAGCAGCTTAGGCCCTGAGCCCCAGCATTTT.

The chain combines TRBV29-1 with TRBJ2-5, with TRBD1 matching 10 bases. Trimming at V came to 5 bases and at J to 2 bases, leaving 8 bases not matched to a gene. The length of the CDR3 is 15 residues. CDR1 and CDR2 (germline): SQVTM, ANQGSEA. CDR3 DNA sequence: TGCAGCGTTAGGAGAGGACAGGGGGGTCAAGAGACCCAGTACTTC. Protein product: CSVRRGQGGQETQYF.

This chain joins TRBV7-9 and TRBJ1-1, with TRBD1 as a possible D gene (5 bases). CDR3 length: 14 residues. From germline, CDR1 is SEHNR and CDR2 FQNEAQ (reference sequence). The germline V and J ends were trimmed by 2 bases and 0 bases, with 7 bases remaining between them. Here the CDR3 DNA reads TGTGCCAGCAGCTTACAGGGCATGAACACTGAAGCTTTCTTT. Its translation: CASSLQGMNTEAFF.